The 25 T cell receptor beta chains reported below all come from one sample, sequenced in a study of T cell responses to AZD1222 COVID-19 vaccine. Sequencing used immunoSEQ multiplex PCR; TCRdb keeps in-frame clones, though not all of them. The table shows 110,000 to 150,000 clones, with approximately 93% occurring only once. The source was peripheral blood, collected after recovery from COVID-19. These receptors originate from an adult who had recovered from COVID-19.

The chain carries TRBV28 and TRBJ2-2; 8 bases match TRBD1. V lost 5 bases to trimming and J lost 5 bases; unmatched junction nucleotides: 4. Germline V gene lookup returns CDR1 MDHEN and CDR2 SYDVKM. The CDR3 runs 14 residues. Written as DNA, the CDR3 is TGTGCCAGCAGTCGACAGGGGAGAACCGGGGAGCTGTTTTTT. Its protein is CASSRQGRTGELFF.

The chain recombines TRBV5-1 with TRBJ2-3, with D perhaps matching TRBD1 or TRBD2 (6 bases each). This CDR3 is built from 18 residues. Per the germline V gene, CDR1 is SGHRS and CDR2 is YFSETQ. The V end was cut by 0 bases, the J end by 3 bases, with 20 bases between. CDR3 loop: CASSLELRRGTGTDTQYF. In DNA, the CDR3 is TGCGCCAGCAGCTTGGAATTACGGAGGGGTACAGGGACAGATACGCAGTATTTT.

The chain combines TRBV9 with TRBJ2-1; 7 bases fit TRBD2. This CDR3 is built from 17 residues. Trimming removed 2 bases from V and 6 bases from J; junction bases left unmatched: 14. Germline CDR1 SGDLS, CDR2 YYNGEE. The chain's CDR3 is CASSVSRGASGPNEQFF. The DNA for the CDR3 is TGTGCCAGCAGCGTGTCGAGGGGAGCTAGCGGACCCAATGAGCAGTTCTTC. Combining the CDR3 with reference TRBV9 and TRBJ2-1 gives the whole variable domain DSGVTQTPKHLITATGQRVTLRCSPRSGDLSVYWYQQSLDQGLQFLIQYYNGEERAKGNILERFSAQQFPDLHSELNLSSLELGDSALYFCASSVSRGASGPNEQFFGPGTRLTVL.

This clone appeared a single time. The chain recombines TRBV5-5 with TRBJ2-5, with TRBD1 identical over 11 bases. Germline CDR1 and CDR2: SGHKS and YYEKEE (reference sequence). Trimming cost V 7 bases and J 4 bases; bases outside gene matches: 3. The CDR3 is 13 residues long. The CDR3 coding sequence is TGTGCCAGCGAGGACAGGGGGCGAGAGACCCAGTACTTC. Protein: CASEDRGRETQYF.

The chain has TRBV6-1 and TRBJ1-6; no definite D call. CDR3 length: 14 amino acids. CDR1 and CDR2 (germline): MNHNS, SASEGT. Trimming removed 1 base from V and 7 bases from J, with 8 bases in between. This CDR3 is CASSEGPTNSPLHF. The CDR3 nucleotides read TGTGCCAGCAGTGAAGGCCCCACAAATTCACCCCTCCACTTT.

This CDR3 reads CASFGAGANYGYTF. CDR3 DNA: TGTGCCAGCTTTGGGGCAGGGGCTAACTATGGCTACACCTTC. The chain is built from TRBV6-5 and TRBJ1-2, with a possible D match to TRBD1 (6 bases). Per the germline V gene, CDR1 is MNHEY and CDR2 is SVGAGI. V was cut by 8 bases and J by 0 bases, with 13 bases left in between. The CDR3 is 14 amino acids.

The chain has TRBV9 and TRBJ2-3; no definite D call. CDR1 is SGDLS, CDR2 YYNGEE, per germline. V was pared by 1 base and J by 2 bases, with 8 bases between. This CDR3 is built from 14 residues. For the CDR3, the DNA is TGTGCCAGCAGCGTAACGGTAATCACAGATACGCAGTATTTT. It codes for CASSVTVITDTQYF.

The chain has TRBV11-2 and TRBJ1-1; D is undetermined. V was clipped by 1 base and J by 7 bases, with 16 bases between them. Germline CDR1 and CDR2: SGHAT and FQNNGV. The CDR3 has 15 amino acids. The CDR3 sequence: CASSLASSFSLEAFF. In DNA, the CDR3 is TGTGCCAGCAGCTTAGCTTCCTCTTTTAGTCTTGAAGCTTTCTTT.

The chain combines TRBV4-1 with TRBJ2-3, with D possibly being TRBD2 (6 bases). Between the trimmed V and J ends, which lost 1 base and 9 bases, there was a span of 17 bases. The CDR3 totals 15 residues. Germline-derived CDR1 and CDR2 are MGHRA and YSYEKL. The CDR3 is CASSQGGDVRGTQYF. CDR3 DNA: TGCGCCAGCAGCCAAGGAGGAGATGTTCGGGGGACGCAGTATTTT.

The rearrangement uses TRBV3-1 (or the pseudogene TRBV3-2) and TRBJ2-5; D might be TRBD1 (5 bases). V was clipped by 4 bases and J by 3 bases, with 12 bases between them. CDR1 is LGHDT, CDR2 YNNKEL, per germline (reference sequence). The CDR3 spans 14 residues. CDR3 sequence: CASSPLGQKETQYF. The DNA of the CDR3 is TGTGCCAGCAGCCCCCTGGGGCAGAAAGAGACCCAGTACTTC.

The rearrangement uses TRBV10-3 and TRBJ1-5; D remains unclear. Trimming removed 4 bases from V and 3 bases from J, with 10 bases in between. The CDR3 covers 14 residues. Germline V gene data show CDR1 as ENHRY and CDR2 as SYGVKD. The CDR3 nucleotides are TGTGCCATCAGTGTAGACGGTATCAATCAGCCCCAGCATTTT. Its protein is CAISVDGINQPQHF.

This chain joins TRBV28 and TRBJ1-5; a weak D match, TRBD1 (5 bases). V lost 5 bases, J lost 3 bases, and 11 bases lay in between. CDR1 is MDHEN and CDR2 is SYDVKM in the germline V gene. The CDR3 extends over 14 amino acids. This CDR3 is CASSPPGLNQPQHF. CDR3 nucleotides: TGTGCCAGCAGTCCTCCGGGGCTCAATCAGCCCCAGCATTTT.

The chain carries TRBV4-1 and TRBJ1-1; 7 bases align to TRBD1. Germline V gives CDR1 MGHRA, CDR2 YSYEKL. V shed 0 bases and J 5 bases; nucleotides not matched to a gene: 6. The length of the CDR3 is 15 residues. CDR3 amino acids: CASSQEWQGGTEAFF. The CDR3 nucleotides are TGCGCCAGCAGCCAAGAGTGGCAGGGGGGGACTGAAGCTTTCTTT.

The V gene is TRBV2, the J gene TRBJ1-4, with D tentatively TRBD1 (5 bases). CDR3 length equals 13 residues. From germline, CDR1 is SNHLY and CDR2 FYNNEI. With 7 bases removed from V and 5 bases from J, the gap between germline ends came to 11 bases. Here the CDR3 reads CASIGQPNEKLFF. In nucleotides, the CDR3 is TGTGCCAGCATTGGACAACCCAATGAAAAACTGTTTTTT.

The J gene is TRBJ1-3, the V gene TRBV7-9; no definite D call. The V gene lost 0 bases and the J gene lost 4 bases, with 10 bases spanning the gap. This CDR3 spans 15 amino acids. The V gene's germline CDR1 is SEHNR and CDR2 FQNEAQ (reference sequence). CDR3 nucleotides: TGTGCCAGCAGCTTAGCCCTGAGGGTGGGAAACACCATATATTTT. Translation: CASSLALRVGNTIYF.

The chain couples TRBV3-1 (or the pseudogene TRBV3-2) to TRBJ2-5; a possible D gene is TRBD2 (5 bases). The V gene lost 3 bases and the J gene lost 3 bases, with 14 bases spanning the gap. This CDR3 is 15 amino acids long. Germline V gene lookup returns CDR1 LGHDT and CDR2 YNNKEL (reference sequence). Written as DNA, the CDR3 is TGTGCCAGCAGCCAGATTTTAGCGAAAGAAGAGACCCAGTACTTC. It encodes CASSQILAKEETQYF.

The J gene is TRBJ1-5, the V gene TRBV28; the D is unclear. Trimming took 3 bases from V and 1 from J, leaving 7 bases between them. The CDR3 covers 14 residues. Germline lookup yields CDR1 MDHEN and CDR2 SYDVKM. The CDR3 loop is CASSLSRSNQPQHF. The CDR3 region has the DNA TGTGCCAGCAGTTTGTCAAGGAGCAATCAGCCCCAGCATTTT.

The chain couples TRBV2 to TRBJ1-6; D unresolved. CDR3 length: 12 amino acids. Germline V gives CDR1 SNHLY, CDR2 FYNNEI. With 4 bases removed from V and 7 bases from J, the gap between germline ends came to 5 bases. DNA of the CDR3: TGTGCCAGCAGTGTTCTCAATTCACCCCTCCACTTT. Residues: CASSVLNSPLHF.

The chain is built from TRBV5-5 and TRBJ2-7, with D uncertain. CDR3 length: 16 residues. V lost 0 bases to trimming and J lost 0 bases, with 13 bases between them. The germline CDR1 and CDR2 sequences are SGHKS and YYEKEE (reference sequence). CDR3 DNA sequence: TGTGCCAGCAGCTTGGTAGGAAGGGAAAGCTCCTACGAGCAGTACTTC. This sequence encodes CASSLVGRESSYEQYF.

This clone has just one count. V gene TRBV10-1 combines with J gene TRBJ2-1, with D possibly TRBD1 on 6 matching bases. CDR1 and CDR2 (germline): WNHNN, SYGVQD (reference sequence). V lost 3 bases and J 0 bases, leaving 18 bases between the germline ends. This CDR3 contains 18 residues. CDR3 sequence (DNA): TGCGCCAGCAGTGATACGACAGGATCTTTGAGCTCCTACAATGAGCAGTTCTTC. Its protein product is CASSDTTGSLSSYNEQFF.

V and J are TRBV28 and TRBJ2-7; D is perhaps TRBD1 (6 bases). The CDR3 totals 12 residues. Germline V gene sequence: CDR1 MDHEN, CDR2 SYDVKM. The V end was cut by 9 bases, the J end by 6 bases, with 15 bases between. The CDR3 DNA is TGTGCCAGTTCTACCCAGGGGAGCGAGCAGTACTTC. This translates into CASSTQGSEQYF.

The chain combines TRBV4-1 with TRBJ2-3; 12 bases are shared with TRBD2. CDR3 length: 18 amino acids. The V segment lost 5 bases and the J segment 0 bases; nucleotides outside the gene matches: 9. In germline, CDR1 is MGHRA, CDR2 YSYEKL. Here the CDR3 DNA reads TGCGCCAGCAGCTTCCGACTAGCGGGAGATTATAGCACAGATACGCAGTATTTT. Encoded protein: CASSFRLAGDYSTDTQYF.

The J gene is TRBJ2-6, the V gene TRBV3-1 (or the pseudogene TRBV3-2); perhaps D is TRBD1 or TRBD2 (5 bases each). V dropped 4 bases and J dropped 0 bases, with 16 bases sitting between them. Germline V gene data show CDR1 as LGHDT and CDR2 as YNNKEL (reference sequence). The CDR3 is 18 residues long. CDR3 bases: TGTGCCAGCAGCCCATCCGGGACCCTGGTCTCTGGGGCCAACGTCCTGACTTTC. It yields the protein CASSPSGTLVSGANVLTF.

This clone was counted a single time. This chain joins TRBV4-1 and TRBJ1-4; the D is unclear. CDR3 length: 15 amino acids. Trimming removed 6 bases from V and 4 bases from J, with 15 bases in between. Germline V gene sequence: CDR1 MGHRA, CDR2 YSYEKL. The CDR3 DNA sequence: TGCGCCAGCAGTCCCAGTAGGGTCAGTAATGAAAAACTGTTTTTT. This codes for CASSPSRVSNEKLFF.

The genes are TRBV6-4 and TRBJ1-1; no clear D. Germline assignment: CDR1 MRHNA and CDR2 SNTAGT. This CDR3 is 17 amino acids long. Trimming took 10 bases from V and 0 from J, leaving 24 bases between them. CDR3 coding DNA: TGTGCCACGGCTCGGTTAACGGCGGACGACATGAACACTGAAGCTTTCTTT. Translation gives CATARLTADDMNTEAFF.